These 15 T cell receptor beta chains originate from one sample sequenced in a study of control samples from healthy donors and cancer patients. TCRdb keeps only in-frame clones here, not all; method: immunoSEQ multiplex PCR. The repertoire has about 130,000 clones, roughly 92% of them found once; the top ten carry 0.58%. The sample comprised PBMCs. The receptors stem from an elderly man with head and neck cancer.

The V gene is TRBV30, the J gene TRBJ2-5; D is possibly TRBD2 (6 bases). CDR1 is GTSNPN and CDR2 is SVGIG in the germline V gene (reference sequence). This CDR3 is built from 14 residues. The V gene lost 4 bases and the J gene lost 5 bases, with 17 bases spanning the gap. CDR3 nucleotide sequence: TGTGCCTGGACGAGACGGGGGTCCGGGGAGACCCAGTACTTC. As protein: CAWTRRGSGETQYF.

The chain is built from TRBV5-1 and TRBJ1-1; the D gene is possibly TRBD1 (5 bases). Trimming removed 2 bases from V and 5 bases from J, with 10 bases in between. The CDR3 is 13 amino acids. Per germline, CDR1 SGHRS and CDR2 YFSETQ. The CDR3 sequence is CASSLKGDTEAFF. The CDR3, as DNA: TGCGCCAGCAGCTTAAAAGGGGATACTGAAGCTTTCTTT. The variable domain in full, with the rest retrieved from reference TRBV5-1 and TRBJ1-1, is KAGVTQTPRYLIKTRGQQVTLSCSPISGHRSVSWYQQTPGQGLQFLFEYFSETQRNKGNFPGRFSGRQFSNSRSEMNVSTLELGDSALYLCASSLKGDTEAFFGQGTRLTVV.

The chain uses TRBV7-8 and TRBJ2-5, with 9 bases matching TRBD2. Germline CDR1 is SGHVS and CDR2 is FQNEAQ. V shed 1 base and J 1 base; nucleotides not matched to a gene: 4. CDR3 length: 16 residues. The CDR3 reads CASSLGLAVVQETQYF. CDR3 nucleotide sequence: TGTGCCAGCAGCTTAGGACTAGCGGTGGTCCAAGAGACCCAGTACTTC.

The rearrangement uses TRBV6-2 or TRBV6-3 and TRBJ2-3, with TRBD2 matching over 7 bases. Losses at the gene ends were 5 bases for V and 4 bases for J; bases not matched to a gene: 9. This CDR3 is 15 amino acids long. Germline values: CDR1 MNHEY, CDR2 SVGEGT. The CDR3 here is CASSLGPTSADTQYF. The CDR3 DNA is TGTGCCAGCAGTCTCGGCCCCACTAGCGCAGATACGCAGTATTTT.

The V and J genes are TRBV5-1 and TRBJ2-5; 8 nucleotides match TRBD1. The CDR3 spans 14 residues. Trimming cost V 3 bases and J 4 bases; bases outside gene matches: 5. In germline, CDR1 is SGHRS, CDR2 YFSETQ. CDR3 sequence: CASSSGQGLETQYF. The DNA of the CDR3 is TGCGCCAGCAGCTCTGGACAGGGATTAGAGACCCAGTACTTC.

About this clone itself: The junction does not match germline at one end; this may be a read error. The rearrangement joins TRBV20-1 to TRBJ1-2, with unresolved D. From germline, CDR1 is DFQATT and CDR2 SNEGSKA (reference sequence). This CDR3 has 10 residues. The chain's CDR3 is CSAGPEVKAF. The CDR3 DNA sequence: TGCAGTGCTGGACCGGAGGTTAAAGCCTTC.

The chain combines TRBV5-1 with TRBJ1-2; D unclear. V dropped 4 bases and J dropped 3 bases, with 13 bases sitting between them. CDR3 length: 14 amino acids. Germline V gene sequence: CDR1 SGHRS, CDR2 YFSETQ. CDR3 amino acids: CASSPNSGDYGYTF. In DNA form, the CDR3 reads TGCGCCAGCAGCCCAAACTCTGGGGACTATGGCTACACCTTC.

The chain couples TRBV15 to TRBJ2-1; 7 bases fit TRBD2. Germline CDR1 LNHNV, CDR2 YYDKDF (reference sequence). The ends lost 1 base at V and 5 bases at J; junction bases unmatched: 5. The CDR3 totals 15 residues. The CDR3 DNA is TGTGCCACCAGCAGAGGGGGGGGTATTCACAATGAGCAGTTCTTC. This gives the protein CATSRGGGIHNEQFF.

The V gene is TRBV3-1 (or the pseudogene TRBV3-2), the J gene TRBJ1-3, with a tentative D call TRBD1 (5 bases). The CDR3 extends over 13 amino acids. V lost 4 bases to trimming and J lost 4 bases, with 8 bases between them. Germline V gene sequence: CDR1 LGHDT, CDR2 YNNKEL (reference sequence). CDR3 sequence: CASSPTVGNTIYF. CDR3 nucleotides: TGTGCCAGCAGCCCGACAGTGGGAAACACCATATATTTT.

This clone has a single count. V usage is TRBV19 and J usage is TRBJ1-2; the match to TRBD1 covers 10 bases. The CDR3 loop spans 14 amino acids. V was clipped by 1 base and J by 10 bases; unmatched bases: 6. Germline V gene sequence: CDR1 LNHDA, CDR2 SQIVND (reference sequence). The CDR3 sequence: CASSIVPGQGIYTF. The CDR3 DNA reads TGTGCCAGTAGTATAGTTCCGGGACAGGGGATCTACACCTTC.

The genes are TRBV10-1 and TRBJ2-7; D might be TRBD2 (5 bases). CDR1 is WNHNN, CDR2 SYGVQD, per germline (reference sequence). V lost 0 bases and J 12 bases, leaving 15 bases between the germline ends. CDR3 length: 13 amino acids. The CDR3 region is CASSESGPGKVYF. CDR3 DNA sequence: TGCGCCAGCAGTGAGTCTGGGCCGGGGAAAGTGTACTTC.

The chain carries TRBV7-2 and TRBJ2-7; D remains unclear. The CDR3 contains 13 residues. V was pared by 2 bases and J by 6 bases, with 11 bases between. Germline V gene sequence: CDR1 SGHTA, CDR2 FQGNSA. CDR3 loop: CASSLPQVGEQYF. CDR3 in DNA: TGTGCCAGCAGCTTACCTCAGGTGGGCGAGCAGTACTTC.

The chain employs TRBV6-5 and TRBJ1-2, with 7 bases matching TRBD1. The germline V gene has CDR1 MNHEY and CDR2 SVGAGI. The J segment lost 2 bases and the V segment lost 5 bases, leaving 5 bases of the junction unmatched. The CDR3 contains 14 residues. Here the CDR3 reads CASSLTGTNYGYTF. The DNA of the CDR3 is TGTGCCAGCAGTCTGACAGGGACCAACTATGGCTACACCTTC.

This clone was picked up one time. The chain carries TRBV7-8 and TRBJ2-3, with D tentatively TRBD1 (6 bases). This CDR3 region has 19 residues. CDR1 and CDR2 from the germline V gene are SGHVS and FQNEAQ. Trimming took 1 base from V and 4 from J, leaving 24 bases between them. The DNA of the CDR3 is TGTGCCAGCAGCTTAGGGCTGGGACCGGGACACAGAGGCGCAGATACGCAGTATTTT. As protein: CASSLGLGPGHRGADTQYF. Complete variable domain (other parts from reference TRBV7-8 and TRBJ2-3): GAGVSQSPRYKVAKRGQDVALRCDPISGHVSLFWYQQALGQGPEFLTYFQNEAQLDKSGLPSDRFFAERPEGSVSTLKIQRTQQEDSAVYLCASSLGLGPGHRGADTQYFGPGTRLTVL.

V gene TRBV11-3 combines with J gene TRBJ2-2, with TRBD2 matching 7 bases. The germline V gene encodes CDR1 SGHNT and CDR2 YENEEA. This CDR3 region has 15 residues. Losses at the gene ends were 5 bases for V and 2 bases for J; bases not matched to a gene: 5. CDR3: CASSPGGSNTGELFF. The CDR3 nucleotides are TGTGCCAGCAGCCCTGGCGGGAGTAACACCGGGGAGCTGTTTTTT.